The following is a T cell receptor (beta chain) sequence with its context. Germline CDR1 and CDR2: SNHLY and FYNNEI. V dropped 8 bases and J dropped 1 base, with 11 bases sitting between them. The CDR3 totals 13 residues. Methods used by the authors: Amplification of reference gene primers was used by the study to estimate nucleated cell counts. Sequencing was performed with immunoSEQ multiplex PCR; in TCRdb, only in-frame clones are kept and a portion is missing. That table furnishes V, J and clone size, whereas the DNA furnished D and trimming. In the table there are about 49,000 clones, approximately 86% of which are singletons. The sample comes from a study of blood T cell repertoires in COVID-19. About the study: Material from acute and convalescent COVID-19 was sourced from the United States, Italy and Spain. The cDNA or gDNA used as material had been derived from T cells, B-cell-depleted T cells, or PBMCs.

The V call is TRBV2, the J call TRBJ1-1; D not certain. The sequence was collected from a human donor in a cohort sampled during active COVID-19. The sample taken for sequencing was peripheral blood. The CDR3 DNA reads TGTGCCAGCGGGAGGCAGTGGAACACTGAAGCTTTCTTT. Translation gives CASGRQWNTEAFF.